This TCR beta chain was sequenced for a study of T cells in Graves' hyperthyroidism and ophthalmopathy. Study-wide context: Peripheral blood samples were taken at initial diagnosis, prior to any treatment.

This CDR3 is 12 amino acids long. Germline V CDR1 and CDR2: SGHTA, FQGTGA. Trimming pared 6 bases from V and 7 bases from J, leaving 9 bases between. Overall study findings and caveats: Most thyroid clonotypes expanded above 0.001 were also detected in blood. A model of 13 V-J features distinguished ophthalmopathy from stable hyperthyroidism.

Amplified TCR beta CDR3 regions came from RNA transcripts. Initially, a first-round RT-PCR of the TCR CDR3 employed the HTBI primer set. One entry per CDR3 protein results from TCRdb running MiXCR on the multiplex PCR reads. The top ten hold 3.8% of the sample, which has approximately 630,000 distinct CDR3 sequences, 15% to 20% seen once. This clonotype was observed a handful of times. Antigen unknown. Clinical symptoms, serum thyroxine, TRAb, thyroid ultrasound and orbital computed tomography established diagnosis. Specimen: blood. The receptor was isolated from a woman in her 30s with Graves' hyperthyroidism. The chain uses TRBV7-3 and TRBJ2-2; no reliable D call. CDR3 region: CASSFGYGELFF. In nucleotides, the CDR3 is TGTGCCAGCAGTTTTGGATACGGGGAGCTGTTTTTT.